This is a list of T cell receptor beta chains from one sample in a study of cytomegalovirus exposure and HLA in healthy donors. The data were produced by immunoSEQ multiplex PCR, yet TCRdb's version contains in-frame clones alone and is incomplete. The table records 150,000 to 200,000 clones, under 90% of them present only once. Sequencing used PBMCs. These receptor sequences come from a man aged 18 to 35 in good health and CMV-seronegative. Both conserved end residues are part of each CDR3. The order of the fields is clone size, D gene, V gene, J gene, CDR3 length, CDR3 protein, CDR3 DNA. A D gene is named only where the DNA matches it firmly. Some rows mark clone size as missing; the rest say once, few, many or name a class of expanded clone.

-	TRBD2	TRBV6-1	TRBJ2-1	16	CASSEAPSGGRDEQFF	TGTGCCAGCAGTGAAGCCCCTAGCGGGGGAAGGGATGAGCAGTTCTTC
-	TRBD2	TRBV5-3	TRBJ2-3	16	CARSLKGTSGKSTQYF	TGTGCCAGATCCCTCAAGGGGACTAGCGGGAAGAGTACGCAGTATTTT
-	TRBD1	TRBV19	TRBJ1-1	15	CASSTRQGATPEAFF	TGTGCCAGTAGTACCCGACAGGGGGCGACCCCTGAAGCTTTCTTT
-	-	TRBV9	TRBJ1-2	16	CASSVGSQRGRYGYTF	TGTGCCAGCAGCGTAGGCTCCCAGAGGGGGAGATATGGCTACACCTTC
-	TRBD1	TRBV5-1	TRBJ2-7	14	CASSSGTGGHEQYF	TGCGCCAGCAGCTCCGGGACAGGGGGCCACGAGCAGTACTTC
-	-	TRBV5-4	TRBJ2-3	15	CASSPSGTSTDTQYF	TGTGCCAGCAGCCCAAGCGGTACTAGCACAGATACGCAGTATTTT
once	-	TRBV6-5	TRBJ2-7	16	CASSYSPTGSTYEQYF	TGTGCCAGCAGTTACTCCCCGACCGGGTCCACCTACGAGCAGTACTTC
-	TRBD1	TRBV5-6	TRBJ2-7	15	CASSLLRGSSYEQYF	TGTGCCAGCAGCTTACTCAGGGGGAGCTCCTACGAGCAGTACTTC
-	-	TRBV27	TRBJ2-1	15	CASSLGRGSYNEQFF	TGTGCCAGCAGTTTAGGTCGGGGTTCCTACAATGAGCAGTTCTTC
-	TRBD2	TRBV5-5	TRBJ2-3	14	CASSYSGITDTQYF	TGTGCCAGCAGCTATAGCGGGATCACAGATACGCAGTATTTT
-	TRBD1	TRBV15	TRBJ2-5	15	CATSYRTGPQETQYF	TGTGCCACCAGCTACCGGACAGGGCCCCAGGAGACCCAGTACTTC
-	TRBD1	TRBV4-1	TRBJ2-7	14	CASSPGQEYHEQYF	TGCGCCAGCAGCCCGGGACAGGAGTACCACGAGCAGTACTTC
-	TRBD1	TRBV5-6	TRBJ2-1	15	CASSYRDRAWDEQFF	TGTGCCAGCAGTTACCGGGACAGGGCATGGGATGAGCAGTTCTTC
once	-	TRBV5-4	TRBJ1-2	14	CASSLRPELYGYTF	TGTGCCAGCAGCTTGCGGCCGGAGCTCTATGGCTACACCTTC
-	-	TRBV12-5	TRBJ2-3	12	CASGLGLTTQYF	TGTGCTAGTGGTCTGGGACTTACCACGCAGTATTTT
-	-	TRBV6-1	TRBJ2-1	15	CASSEEAGSYNEQFF	TGTGCCAGCAGTGAAGAGGCGGGCTCCTACAATGAGCAGTTCTTC
-	-	TRBV12-5	TRBJ2-1	13	CASAFVLASEQFF	TGTGCTAGTGCCTTCGTCCTAGCGTCTGAGCAGTTCTTC
-	TRBD1	TRBV29-1	TRBJ2-7	13	CSARSAGGYEQYF	TGCAGCGCCCGTAGCGCAGGGGGCTACGAGCAGTACTTC
-	TRBD2	TRBV4-1	TRBJ2-5	15	CASSQVAGGKETQYF	TGCGCCAGCAGCCAAGTAGCGGGAGGGAAAGAGACCCAGTACTTC
-	TRBD1	TRBV27	TRBJ2-7	14	CASSPRQGVYEQYF	TGTGCCAGCAGCCCACGACAGGGTGTCTACGAGCAGTACTTC
-	TRBD2	TRBV20-1	TRBJ2-3	11	CSASGREPQYF	TGCAGTGCTAGTGGGCGGGAGCCGCAGTATTTT
-	TRBD2	TRBV28	TRBJ2-7	15	CASSLEASGGYEQYF	TGTGCCAGCAGTCTCGAGGCTAGCGGGGGCTACGAGCAGTACTTC
-	TRBD1	TRBV9	TRBJ2-3	15	CASSATGVSTDTQYF	TGTGCCAGCAGCGCGACAGGGGTGAGCACAGATACGCAGTATTTT
-	TRBD1	TRBV4-3	TRBJ2-1	16	CASSPRTGGSYNEQFF	TGCGCCAGCAGCCCTCGGACAGGGGGCTCTTACAATGAGCAGTTCTTC
-	TRBD1	TRBV2	TRBJ1-4	15	CASTLDRGRDEKLFF	TGTGCCAGCACTCTAGACAGGGGTCGGGATGAAAAACTGTTTTTT
few	-	TRBV28	TRBJ2-2	17	CASSRTPGWVNTGELFF	TGTGCCAGCAGCAGAACCCCGGGTTGGGTGAACACCGGGGAGCTGTTTTTT
-	-	TRBV27	TRBJ2-3	11	CASSLGVTQYF	TGTGCCAGCAGTTTAGGAGTTACGCAGTATTTT
-	-	TRBV20-1	TRBJ1-2	11	CSARTQGGYTF	TGCAGTGCTAGGACACAGGGAGGCTACACCTTC
few	TRBD1	TRBV6-5	TRBJ1-2	13	CASMGQGDYGYTF	TGTGCCAGCATGGGCCAGGGGGACTATGGCTACACCTTC